This T cell receptor (beta chain) was observed in a study of beta chain features in type 1 diabetes. Isolated RNA was reverse transcribed in full, so expressed TCRB transcripts were sequenced. Using immunoSEQ multiplex PCR, the repertoire was profiled, and TCRdb retains in-frame clones only, with some absent. In the table there are some 350,000 clones, 9.5% to 10% of which are singletons. Note on this clone: Its antigen is not identified.

Study-wide results and limits: Significant though moderate, a shortening of TCRB CDR3s appeared in all four CD4+ subsets of Type 1 diabetes patients.

CDR3 size: 14 residues. Germline V CDR1 and CDR2: SQVTM, ANQGSEA. V lost 0 bases, J lost 10 bases, and 15 bases lay in between. This TCR came from a man aged 30-40 years with type 1 diabetes. Sequencing input: central memory CD4+ T cells from blood. The genes are TRBV29-1 and TRBJ1-4; D is ambiguous. In DNA, the CDR3 is TGCAGCGTTGAAGACGTGAGAAATAAGGCAAAACTGTTTTTT. Amino acid sequence: CSVEDVRNKAKLFF.